The 25 T cell receptor beta chains presented below share a single source sample, sequenced in a study of long-term antiretroviral therapy in people with HIV. Sequencing relied on immunoSEQ assay v3.0, run at survey level. Assay used: immunoSEQ multiplex PCR; TCRdb lists only in-frame clones, some missing. The table has 21,000 or so clones, more than 75% seen once; the top ten hold 2.5% to 3.5%. This specimen was unsorted PBMCs, taken 2.6 years after starting antiretroviral therapy. The receptors come from a woman aged 45-65 years with HIV.

This clone was detected only once. This chain links TRBV28 with TRBJ2-7; 11 bases agree with TRBD2. V was pared by 5 bases and J by 5 bases, with 5 bases of the junction left unmatched. This CDR3 comprises 14 residues. CDR1 MDHEN and CDR2 SYDVKM come from the germline V gene. CDR3 sequence (DNA): TGTGCCAGCAGTCCTACTAGCGGGAGCCACGAGCAGTACTTC. Translated, it gives CASSPTSGSHEQYF.

This sequence joins TRBV29-1 and TRBJ2-7, with 10 nucleotides matching TRBD1. Trimming at V came to 1 base and at J to 2 bases, leaving 2 bases not matched to a gene. Looked up from germline, CDR1 is SQVTM and CDR2 is ANQGSEA. This CDR3 has 14 residues. Here the CDR3 reads CSVEGGQGAYEQYF. CDR3 DNA: TGCAGCGTTGAAGGAGGACAGGGGGCCTACGAGCAGTACTTC.

This chain connects TRBV10-3 to TRBJ1-6; D ambiguous. Germline CDR1 and CDR2: ENHRY and SYGVKD. Trimming took off 3 bases at V and 9 bases at J, with 3 bases between the two ends. CDR3 size: 11 residues. The CDR3 spells CAISDSSPLHF. The CDR3 DNA reads as TGTGCCATCAGTGACAGTTCACCCCTCCACTTT.

This sequence joins TRBV27 and TRBJ1-1, with D possibly being TRBD1 (5 bases). CDR1 and CDR2 (germline): MNHEY, SMNVEV (reference sequence). Trimming left V 10 bases short and J 3 bases short, with 9 bases between. The CDR3 has 11 amino acids. CDR3 amino acids: CATRRDTEAFF. The CDR3, as DNA: TGTGCCACCCGCAGGGACACTGAAGCTTTCTTT.

The J gene is TRBJ1-4, the V gene TRBV7-9; no reliable D call. V lost 5 bases and J 6 bases, leaving 10 bases between the germline ends. The CDR3 contains 13 residues. In germline, CDR1 is SEHNR, CDR2 FQNEAQ (reference sequence). CDR3 sequence: CASSPATDEKLFF. CDR3 sequence (DNA): TGTGCCAGCAGCCCCGCAACGGATGAAAAACTGTTTTTT.

This clone was seen once. The rearrangement links TRBV5-1 to TRBJ1-1; unclear D gene. The CDR3 is made up of 15 amino acids. CDR1 and CDR2 (germline): SGHRS, YFSETQ. Trimming pared 0 bases from V and 1 base from J, leaving 10 bases between. DNA of the CDR3: TGCGCCAGCAGCTTGGTTGGGTCAGAGAACACTGAAGCTTTCTTT. Translated, it gives CASSLVGSENTEAFF.

The chain employs TRBV28 and TRBJ2-7, with D tentatively TRBD1 (6 bases). This CDR3 region has 14 residues. Germline CDR1 MDHEN, CDR2 SYDVKM. Trimming pared 4 bases from V and 2 bases from J, leaving 12 bases between. The DNA of the CDR3 is TGTGCCAGCAGTTCCGGGACACGCCCCTACGAGCAGTACTTC. It translates to CASSSGTRPYEQYF.

This clone was recorded only once. The genes are TRBV30 and TRBJ2-3, with D possibly being TRBD2 (6 bases). The CDR3 length is 13 residues. With 0 bases removed from V and 6 bases from J, the gap between germline ends came to 10 bases. Germline CDR1 and CDR2: GTSNPN and SVGIG (reference sequence). CDR3 in amino acids: CAWSVRERDTQYF. Here the CDR3 DNA reads TGTGCCTGGAGTGTACGGGAGAGGGATACGCAGTATTTT. Based on the CDR3 plus reference TRBV30 and TRBJ2-3, the full variable domain is SQTIHQWPATLVQPVGSPLSLECTVEGTSNPNLYWYRQAAGRGLQLLFYSVGIGQISSEVPQNLSASRPQDRQFILSSKKLLLSDSGFYLCAWSVRERDTQYFGPGTRLTVL.

The chain joins TRBV6-1 to TRBJ2-1; perhaps TRBD2 as D (6 bases). Germline V lookup: CDR1 MNHNS, CDR2 SASEGT. The V and J ends lost 7 bases and 3 bases respectively, with 16 bases between them. The CDR3 contains 15 residues. The CDR3 reads CASTGGVADYNEQFF. CDR3 coding DNA: TGTGCCAGCACCGGAGGGGTAGCGGACTACAATGAGCAGTTCTTC.

The chain recombines TRBV7-2 with TRBJ1-5; D perhaps matches TRBD1 (5 bases). The CDR3 contains 14 residues. V dropped 5 bases and J dropped 4 bases, with 12 bases sitting between them. CDR1 is SGHTA, CDR2 FQGNSA, per germline. CDR3 amino acids: CASSRGGGNQPQHF. DNA of the CDR3: TGTGCCAGCAGCCGGGGCGGGGGGAATCAGCCCCAGCATTTT.

This chain connects TRBV19 to TRBJ1-1; TRBD1 is a possible D gene (6 bases). Trimming cost V 3 bases and J 5 bases, with 13 bases left between them. CDR3 length: 14 amino acids. From germline, CDR1 is LNHDA and CDR2 SQIVND (reference sequence). CDR3 protein: CASSIGGGLTEAFF. As DNA, the CDR3 is TGTGCCAGTAGTATTGGAGGGGGGTTGACTGAAGCTTTCTTT.

The CDR3 region has the DNA TGTGCCAGCAGCCCAGGGGTGGCGGAGACCCAGTACTTC. Protein: CASSPGVAETQYF. The J gene is TRBJ2-5, the V gene TRBV7-6, with a tentative D call TRBD1 (6 bases). Trimming pared 5 bases from V and 5 bases from J, leaving 12 bases between. CDR1 and CDR2 (germline): SGHVS, FNYEAQ. This CDR3 spans 13 amino acids.

The chain recombines TRBV19 with TRBJ1-5; D perhaps matches TRBD1 (6 bases). CDR1 and CDR2 (germline): LNHDA, SQIVND (reference sequence). Trimming took off 7 bases at V and 2 bases at J, with 18 bases between the two ends. The CDR3 is 16 residues long. For the CDR3, the DNA is TGTGCCAGTACCCCTCCGGGACAAGGGGGCAATCAGCCCCAGCATTTT. It yields the protein CASTPPGQGGNQPQHF.

The J gene is TRBJ2-2, the V gene TRBV18; D gene ambiguous. The length of the CDR3 is 15 residues. Germline V CDR1 and CDR2: KGHSH, LQKENI. Trimming took 0 bases from V and 2 from J, leaving 7 bases between them. CDR3 nucleotides: TGTGCCAGCTCACCACCGTATGGTAACACCGGGGAGCTGTTTTTT. This translates into CASSPPYGNTGELFF.

V and J are TRBV6-5 and TRBJ2-7; D gene unclear. Germline V gene data show CDR1 as MNHEY and CDR2 as SVGAGI. Trimming left V 5 bases short and J 0 bases short, with 8 bases between. This CDR3 has 13 amino acids. CDR3 amino acids: CASSLLDSYEQYF. CDR3 coding DNA: TGTGCCAGCAGTCTCCTGGACTCCTACGAGCAGTACTTC.

The chain has TRBV29-1 and TRBJ2-3; TRBD2 might be the D (5 bases). V lost 5 bases to trimming and J lost 0 bases, with 12 bases between them. The CDR3 is 14 residues long. Germline V gene data show CDR1 as SQVTM and CDR2 as ANQGSEA. The CDR3 loop is CSVTGWQSTDTQYF. The CDR3 DNA reads TGCAGCGTTACGGGATGGCAGAGCACAGATACGCAGTATTTT.

This clone was recorded a few times. The chain combines TRBV7-2 with TRBJ2-7, with 7 nucleotides matching TRBD2. This CDR3 region has 13 residues. V shed 5 bases, J shed 3 bases, and the junction held 4 bases outside the gene matches. Germline V gene sequence: CDR1 SGHTA, CDR2 FQGNSA. The CDR3 region is CASSEREDYEQYF. In nucleotides, the CDR3 is TGTGCCAGCAGCGAACGGGAGGACTACGAGCAGTACTTC.

This chain connects TRBV6-5 to TRBJ2-4; no firm D call. Germline CDR1 is MNHEY and CDR2 is SVGAGI. The CDR3 has 11 amino acids. V was cut by 2 bases and J by 7 bases, with 3 bases left in between. The CDR3 here is CASSYRNIQYF. CDR3 bases: TGTGCCAGCAGTTACCGGAACATTCAGTACTTC.

The chain recombines TRBV28 with TRBJ1-5; 8 bases are a match to TRBD1. The CDR3 loop spans 15 amino acids. Germline CDR1 is MDHEN and CDR2 is SYDVKM. Unmatched junction bases numbered 8, after V lost 7 bases and J lost 3 bases. The CDR3 nucleotides read TGTGCCAGCATCGTCAGGGGGCGGGTCAATCAGCCCCAGCATTTT. Protein: CASIVRGRVNQPQHF. The variable domain in full, with the rest retrieved from reference TRBV28 and TRBJ1-5, is DVKVTQSSRYLVKRTGEKVFLECVQDMDHENMFWYRQDPGLGLRLIYFSYDVKMKEKGDIPEGYSVSREKKERFSLILESASTNQTSMYLCASIVRGRVNQPQHFGDGTRLSIL.

This clone has just a few counts. V usage is TRBV6-1 and J usage is TRBJ1-5; D gene ambiguous. V lost 1 base and J 6 bases, leaving 7 bases between the germline ends. This CDR3 is built from 13 residues. The V gene's germline CDR1 is MNHNS and CDR2 SASEGT. The chain's CDR3 is CASSEDISQPQHF. The CDR3 DNA reads as TGTGCCAGCAGTGAAGATATTAGTCAGCCCCAGCATTTT.

This chain joins TRBV4-1 and TRBJ2-5; unclear D gene. Trimming took 1 base from V and 6 from J, leaving 9 bases between them. CDR1 MGHRA and CDR2 YSYEKL come from the germline V gene. CDR3 length equals 13 residues. In DNA, the CDR3 is TGCGCCAGCAGCCAAGTGCCAGTGAAGACCCAGTACTTC. Translating gives CASSQVPVKTQYF.

This chain connects TRBV6-5 to TRBJ2-7, with D unclear. This CDR3 region has 13 residues. The V gene's germline CDR1 is MNHEY and CDR2 SVGAGI. V was trimmed by 2 bases and J by 4 bases, leaving 9 bases between them. CDR3 region: CASSYGEHYEQYF. DNA of the CDR3: TGTGCCAGCAGTTACGGAGAGCATTACGAGCAGTACTTC.

The V and J genes are TRBV5-1 and TRBJ2-1; TRBD2 aligns across 11 bases. Germline lookup yields CDR1 SGHRS and CDR2 YFSETQ. This CDR3 contains 16 residues. The V segment lost 0 bases and the J segment 4 bases; nucleotides outside the gene matches: 3. CDR3 loop: CASSLVSSGRYNEQFF. CDR3 DNA: TGCGCCAGCAGCTTGGTTTCTAGCGGGAGGTACAATGAGCAGTTCTTC.

The rearrangement joins TRBV5-1 to TRBJ1-1; 10 bases fit TRBD1. V was pared by 3 bases and J by 6 bases, with 2 bases of the junction left unmatched. The CDR3 runs 13 residues. The V gene's germline CDR1 is SGHRS and CDR2 YFSETQ. CDR3 loop: CASSWTGGPEAFF. The CDR3 region has the DNA TGCGCCAGCAGCTGGACAGGGGGTCCTGAAGCTTTCTTT. The full variable domain, rest sourced from reference TRBV5-1 and TRBJ1-1, is KAGVTQTPRYLIKTRGQQVTLSCSPISGHRSVSWYQQTPGQGLQFLFEYFSETQRNKGNFPGRFSGRQFSNSRSEMNVSTLELGDSALYLCASSWTGGPEAFFGQGTRLTVV.

The V call is TRBV7-8, the J call TRBJ1-2; 8 bases line up with TRBD1. After removal of 2 bases from V and 3 bases from J, the junction contained 5 bases not matched to a gene. The CDR3 runs to 15 residues. CDR1 is SGHVS and CDR2 is FQNEAQ in the germline V gene. The DNA of the CDR3 is TGTGCCAGCAGCTTACAGGGGGCGCGTGACTATGGCTACACCTTC. Protein product: CASSLQGARDYGYTF.